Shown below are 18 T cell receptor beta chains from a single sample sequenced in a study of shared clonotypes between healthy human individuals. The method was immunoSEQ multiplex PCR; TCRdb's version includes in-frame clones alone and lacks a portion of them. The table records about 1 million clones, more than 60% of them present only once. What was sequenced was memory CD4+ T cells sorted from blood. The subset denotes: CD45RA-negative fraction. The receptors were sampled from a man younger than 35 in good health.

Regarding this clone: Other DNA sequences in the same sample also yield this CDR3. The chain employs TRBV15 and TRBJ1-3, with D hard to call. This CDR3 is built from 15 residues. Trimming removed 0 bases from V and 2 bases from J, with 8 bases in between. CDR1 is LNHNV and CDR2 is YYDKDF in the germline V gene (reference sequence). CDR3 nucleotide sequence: TGTGCCACCAGCAGAGATCGCGGGGCTGGAAACACCATATATTTT. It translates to CATSRDRGAGNTIYF.

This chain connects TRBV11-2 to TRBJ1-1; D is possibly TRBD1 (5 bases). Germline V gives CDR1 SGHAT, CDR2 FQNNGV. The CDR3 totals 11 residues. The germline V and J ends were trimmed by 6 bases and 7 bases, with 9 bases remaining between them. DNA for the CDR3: TGTGCCAGCAGGCGGGACCGTGAAGCTTTCTTT. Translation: CASRRDREAFF.

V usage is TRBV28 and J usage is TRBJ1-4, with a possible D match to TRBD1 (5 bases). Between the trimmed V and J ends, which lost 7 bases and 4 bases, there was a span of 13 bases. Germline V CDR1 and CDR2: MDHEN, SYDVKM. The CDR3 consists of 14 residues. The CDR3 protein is CASKKGGVNEKLFF. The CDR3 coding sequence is TGTGCCAGCAAAAAAGGAGGGGTTAATGAAAAACTGTTTTTT.

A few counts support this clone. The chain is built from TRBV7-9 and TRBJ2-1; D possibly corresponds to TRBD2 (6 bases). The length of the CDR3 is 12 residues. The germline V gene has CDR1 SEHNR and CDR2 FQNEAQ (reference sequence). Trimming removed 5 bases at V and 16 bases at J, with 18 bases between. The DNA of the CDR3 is TGTGCCAGCAGCACCGGACTATCAGTGAACTTCTTC. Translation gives CASSTGLSVNFF.

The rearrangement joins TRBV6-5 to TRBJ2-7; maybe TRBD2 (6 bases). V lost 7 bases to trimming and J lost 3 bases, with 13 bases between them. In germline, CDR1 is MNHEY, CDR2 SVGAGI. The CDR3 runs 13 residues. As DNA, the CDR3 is TGTGCCAGCAATTCGTATAGCGGCTACGAGCAGTACTTC. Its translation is CASNSYSGYEQYF.

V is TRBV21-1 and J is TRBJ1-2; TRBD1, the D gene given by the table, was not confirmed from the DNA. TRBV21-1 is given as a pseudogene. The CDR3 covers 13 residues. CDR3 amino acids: CASSKAAVYGYTF. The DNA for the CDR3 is TGTGCCAGCAGCAAAGCGGCAGTCTATGGCTACACCTTC.

For the CDR3, the DNA is TGTGCCAGTAGTATAGGGGGTAGCGGGAGAACAGATACGCAGTATTTT. Translated, it gives CASSIGGSGRTDTQYF. The chain carries TRBV19 and TRBJ2-3; the match to TRBD2 covers 9 bases. The CDR3 length is 16 residues. Germline V gene lookup returns CDR1 LNHDA and CDR2 SQIVND (reference sequence). The V gene end was trimmed by 1 base and the J gene end by 3 bases; junction bases not matched to a gene: 5.

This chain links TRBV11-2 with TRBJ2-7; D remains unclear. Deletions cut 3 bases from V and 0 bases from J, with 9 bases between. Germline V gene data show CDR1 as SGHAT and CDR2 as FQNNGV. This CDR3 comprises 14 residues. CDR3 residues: CASSFSKSSYEQYF. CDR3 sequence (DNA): TGTGCCAGCAGCTTCTCGAAGTCCTCCTACGAGCAGTACTTC.

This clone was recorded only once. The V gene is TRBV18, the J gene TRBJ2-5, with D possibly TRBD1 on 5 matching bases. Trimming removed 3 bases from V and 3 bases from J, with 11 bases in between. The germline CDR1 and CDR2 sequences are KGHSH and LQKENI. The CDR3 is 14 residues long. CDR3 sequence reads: CASSPQTAKETQYF. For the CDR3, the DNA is TGTGCCAGCTCACCGCAGACAGCCAAAGAGACCCAGTACTTC.

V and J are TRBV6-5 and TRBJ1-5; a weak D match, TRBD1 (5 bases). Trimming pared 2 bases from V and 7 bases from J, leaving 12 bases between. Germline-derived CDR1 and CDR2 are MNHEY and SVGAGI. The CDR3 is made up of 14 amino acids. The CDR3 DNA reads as TGTGCCAGCAGTTACAGGGACGGAAGCCAGCCCCAGCATTTT. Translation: CASSYRDGSQPQHF.

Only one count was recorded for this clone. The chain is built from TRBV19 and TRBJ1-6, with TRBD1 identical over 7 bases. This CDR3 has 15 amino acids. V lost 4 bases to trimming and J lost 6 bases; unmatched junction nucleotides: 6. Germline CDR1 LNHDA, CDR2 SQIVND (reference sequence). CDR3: CASSTRTGGNSPLHF. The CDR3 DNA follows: TGTGCCAGTAGTACCAGGACAGGTGGTAATTCACCCCTCCACTTT. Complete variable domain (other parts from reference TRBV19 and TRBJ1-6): DGGITQSPKYLFRKEGQNVTLSCEQNLNHDAMYWYRQDPGQGLRLIYYSQIVNDFQKGDIAEGYSVSREKKESFPLTVTSAQKNPTAFYLCASSTRTGGNSPLHFGNGTRLTVT.

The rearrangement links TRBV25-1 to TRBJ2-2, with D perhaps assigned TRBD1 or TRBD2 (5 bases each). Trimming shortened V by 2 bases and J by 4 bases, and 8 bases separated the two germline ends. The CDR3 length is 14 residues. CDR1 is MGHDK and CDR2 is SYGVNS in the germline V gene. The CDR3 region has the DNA TGTGCCAGCAGTGAAGCAGGGACCACCGGGGAGCTGTTTTTT. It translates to CASSEAGTTGELFF.

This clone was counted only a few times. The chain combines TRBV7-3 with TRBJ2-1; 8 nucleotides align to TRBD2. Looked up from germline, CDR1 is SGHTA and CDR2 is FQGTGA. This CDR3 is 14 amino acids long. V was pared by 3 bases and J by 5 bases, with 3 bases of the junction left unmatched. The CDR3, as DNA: TGTGCCAGCAGCTTTAGCGGGGCTAACAATGAGCAGTTCTTC. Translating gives CASSFSGANNEQFF.

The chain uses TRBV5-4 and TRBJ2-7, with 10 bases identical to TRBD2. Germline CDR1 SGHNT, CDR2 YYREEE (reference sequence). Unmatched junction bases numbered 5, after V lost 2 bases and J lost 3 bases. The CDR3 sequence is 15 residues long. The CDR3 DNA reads TGTGCCAGCAGCTTTGGTGAGCGGGGGGGCTACGAGCAGTACTTC. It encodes CASSFGERGGYEQYF. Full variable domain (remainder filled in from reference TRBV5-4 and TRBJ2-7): ETGVTQSPTHLIKTRGQQVTLRCSSQSGHNTVSWYQQALGQGPQFIFQYYREEENGRGNFPPRFSGLQFPNYSSELNVNALELDDSALYLCASSFGERGGYEQYFGPGTRLTVT.

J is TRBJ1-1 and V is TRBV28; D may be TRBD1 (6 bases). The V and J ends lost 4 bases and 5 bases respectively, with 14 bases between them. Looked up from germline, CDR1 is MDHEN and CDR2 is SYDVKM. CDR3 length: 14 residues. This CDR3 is CASSSGGPVTEAFF. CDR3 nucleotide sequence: TGTGCCAGCAGTTCCGGGGGGCCGGTTACTGAAGCTTTCTTT.

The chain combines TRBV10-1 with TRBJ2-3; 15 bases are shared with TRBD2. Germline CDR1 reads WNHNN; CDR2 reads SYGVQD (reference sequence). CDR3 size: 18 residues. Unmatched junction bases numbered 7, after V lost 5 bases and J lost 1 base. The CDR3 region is CASSPGTSGGSRTDTQYF. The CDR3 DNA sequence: TGCGCCAGCAGTCCCGGGACTAGCGGGGGGTCCCGCACAGATACGCAGTATTTT.

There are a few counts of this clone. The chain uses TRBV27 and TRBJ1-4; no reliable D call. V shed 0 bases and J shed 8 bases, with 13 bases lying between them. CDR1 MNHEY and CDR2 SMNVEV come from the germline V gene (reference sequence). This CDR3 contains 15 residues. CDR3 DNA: TGTGCCAGCAGTTTATCTAGAATCTACTCCGAAAAACTGTTTTTT. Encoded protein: CASSLSRIYSEKLFF.

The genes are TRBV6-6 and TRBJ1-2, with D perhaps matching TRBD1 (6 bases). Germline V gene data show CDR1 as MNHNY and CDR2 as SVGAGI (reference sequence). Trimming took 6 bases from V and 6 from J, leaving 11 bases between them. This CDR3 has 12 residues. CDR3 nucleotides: TGTGCCAGCAGCCGAGGGGGGCATGGCTACACCTTC. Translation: CASSRGGHGYTF.